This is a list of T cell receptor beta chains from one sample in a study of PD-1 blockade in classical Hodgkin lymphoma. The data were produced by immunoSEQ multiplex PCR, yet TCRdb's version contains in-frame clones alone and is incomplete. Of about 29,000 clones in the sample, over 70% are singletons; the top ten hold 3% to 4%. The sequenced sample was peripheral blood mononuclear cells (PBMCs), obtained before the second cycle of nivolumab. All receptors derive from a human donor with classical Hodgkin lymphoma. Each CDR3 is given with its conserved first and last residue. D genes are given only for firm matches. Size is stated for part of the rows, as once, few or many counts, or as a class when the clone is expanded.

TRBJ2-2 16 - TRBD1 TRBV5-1 TGCGCCAGCAGCTTCTCAACGCAGGGGGCGCCCGGGGAGCTGTTTTTT CASSFSTQGAPGELFF
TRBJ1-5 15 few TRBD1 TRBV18 TGTGCCAGCTCACCGAACACAGGGGCTCATCAGCCCCAGCATTTT CASSPNTGAHQPQHF
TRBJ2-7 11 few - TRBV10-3 TGTGCCACCAGCCGGTACTACGAGCAGTACTTC CATSRYYEQYF
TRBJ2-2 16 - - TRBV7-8 TGTGCCAGCAGCCCCAGAGACAAGCCGAACACCGGGGAGCTGTTTTTT CASSPRDKPNTGELFF
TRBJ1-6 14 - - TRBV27 TGTGCCAGCAGCCCTGCATTCCAGGTGTTGGCCCTCCACTTT CASSPAFQVLALHF
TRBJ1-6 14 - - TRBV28 TGTGCCACCCGCGCTTTGCGGTCCCGTTCACCCCTCCACTTT CATRALRSRSPLHF
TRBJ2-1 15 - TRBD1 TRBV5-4 TGTGCCAGCAGCGACCAGCCGGGACAGGGAAATGAGCAGTTCTTC CASSDQPGQGNEQFF
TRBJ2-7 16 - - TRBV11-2 TGTGCCAGCAGCTCCCTGGACTCCTGGCTAAGGCACGAGCAGTACTTC CASSSLDSWLRHEQYF
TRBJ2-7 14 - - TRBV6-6 TGTGCCAGCAGTTACAGGGGGAAGGCCTACGAGCAGTACTTC CASSYRGKAYEQYF
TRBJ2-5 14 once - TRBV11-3 TGTGCCAGCAGCAGCTCCGGGACCCAAGAGACCCAGTACTTC CASSSSGTQETQYF
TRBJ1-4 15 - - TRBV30 TGTGCCTGGAGTGTAAAAGGGTTGACTAACGAAAAACTGTTTTTT CAWSVKGLTNEKLFF
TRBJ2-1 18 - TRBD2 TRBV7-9 TGTGCCAGCAGCCCGGGCGGGGGAGCCCTGGTCTCCTACAATGAGCAGTTCTTC CASSPGGGALVSYNEQFF
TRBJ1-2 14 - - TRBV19 TGTGCCAGTACCCCGGGGGGGGGTAACTATGGCTACACCTTC CASTPGGGNYGYTF
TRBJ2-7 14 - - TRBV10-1 TGCGCCAGCTGGGCGGCGGGGGCCTGCTACGAGCAGTACTTC CASWAAGACYEQYF
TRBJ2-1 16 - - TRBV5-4 TGTGCCAGCCGAAACTGGGCGGGTGGGGCTTACAATGAGCAGTTCTTC CASRNWAGGAYNEQFF
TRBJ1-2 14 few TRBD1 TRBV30 TGTGCCTGGGTTGACGTTTGGACAGGCGATGGCTACACCTTC CAWVDVWTGDGYTF
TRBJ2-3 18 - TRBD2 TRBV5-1 TGCGCCAGCAGCTTCCAACCACCACCTAGCGGGGGCGGGGATACGCAGTATTTT CASSFQPPPSGGGDTQYF
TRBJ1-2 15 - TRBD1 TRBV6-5 TGTGCCAGCAGTTACTCCAACAGGGGAGGCTATGGCTACACCTTC CASSYSNRGGYGYTF
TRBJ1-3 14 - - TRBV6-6 TGTGCCAGCAGCCCCCAGATCTCTGGAAACACCATATATTTT CASSPQISGNTIYF
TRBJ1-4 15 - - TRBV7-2 TGTGCCAGCAGCTTAGGAGGGGTTACTAATGAAAAACTGTTTTTT CASSLGGVTNEKLFF
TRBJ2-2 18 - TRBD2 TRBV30 TGTGCCTGGAGTCCACTAGCGGGAGAATGGAGGAACACCGGGGAGCTGTTTTTT CAWSPLAGEWRNTGELFF
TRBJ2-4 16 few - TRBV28 TGTGCCAGCAGTGTTAGGGGTGGCCTAGCCAAAAACATTCAGTACTTC CASSVRGGLAKNIQYF
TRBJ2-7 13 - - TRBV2 TGTGCCAGCGGGGCAAGTGGGGTTTGGGAGCAGTACTTC CASGASGVWEQYF
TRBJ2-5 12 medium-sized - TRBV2 TGTGCCAACAGGGACTACCAAGAGACCCAGTACTTC CANRDYQETQYF
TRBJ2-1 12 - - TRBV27 TGTGCCAGCAGTTCCCCCTACAATGAGCAGTTCTTC CASSSPYNEQFF
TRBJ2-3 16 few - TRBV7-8 TGTGCCAGCAGCTTAATTATTGGGCTAAGCACAGATACGCAGTATTTT CASSLIIGLSTDTQYF
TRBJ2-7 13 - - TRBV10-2 TGCGCCAGCAGGGGTACGGGGACTTACGAGCAGTACTTC CASRGTGTYEQYF
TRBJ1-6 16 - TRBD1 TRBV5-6 TGTGCCAGCAGCTTGCGGAACACAGGGGGTAATTCACCCCTCCACTTT CASSLRNTGGNSPLHF
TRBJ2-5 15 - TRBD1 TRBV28 TGTGCCAGCAGTTTCGGGACAGGGTCTTCGGAGACCCAGTACTTC CASSFGTGSSETQYF
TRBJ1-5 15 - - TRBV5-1 TGCGCCAGCAGCTTGGACGGGGCCGTTCGGCAGCCCCAGCATTTT CASSLDGAVRQPQHF
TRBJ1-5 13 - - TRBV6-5 TGTGCCAGCAGTTACTCTGTCAATCAGCCCCAGCATTTT CASSYSVNQPQHF
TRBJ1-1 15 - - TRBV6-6 TGTGCCAGCAGTTACCAAACCGACGGAGGGACTGAAGCTTTCTTT CASSYQTDGGTEAFF
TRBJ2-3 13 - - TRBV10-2 TGCGCCAGCTTCCAAGGAGGCACAGATACGCAGTATTTT CASFQGGTDTQYF
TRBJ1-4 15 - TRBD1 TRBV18 TGTGCCAGCTCACCTGTCGGGACAGGGCGTGGCAAACTGTTTTTT CASSPVGTGRGKLFF
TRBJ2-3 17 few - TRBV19 TGTGCCAGTAGTATAGATCGTGGGGAAACCTACACAGATACGCAGTATTTT CASSIDRGETYTDTQYF
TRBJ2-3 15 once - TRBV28 TGTGCCAGCAGCCCCCCAAAGCGGCCCACAGATACGCAGTATTTT CASSPPKRPTDTQYF
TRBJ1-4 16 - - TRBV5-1 TGCGCCAGCAGCTTGGTAAGCGGGGTCGCGACCGAAAAACTGTTTTTT CASSLVSGVATEKLFF
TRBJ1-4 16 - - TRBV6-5 TGTGCCAGCAGTTACTCGATCGGAACAACTAATGAAAAACTGTTTTTT CASSYSIGTTNEKLFF
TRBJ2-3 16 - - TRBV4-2 TGTGCCAGCAGCCAAGATTTGCCGTCTTGGGGAGATACGCAGTATTTT CASSQDLPSWGDTQYF
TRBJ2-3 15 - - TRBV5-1 TGCGCCAGCAGCTTGGAGGACATCCCCGCAGATACGCAGTATTTT CASSLEDIPADTQYF
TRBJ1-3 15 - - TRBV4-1 TGCGCCAGCAGCCAAGATAGGGGTGTCGGAAACACCATATATTTT CASSQDRGVGNTIYF
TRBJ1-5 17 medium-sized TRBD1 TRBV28 TGTGCCAGCAGACCCGGGACAGCCTACCATAGCAATCAGCCCCAGCATTTT CASRPGTAYHSNQPQHF
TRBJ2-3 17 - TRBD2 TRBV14 TGTGCCAGCAGCCAAGAGTCGAAGGGAGGGACGGTTGATACGCAGTATTTT CASSQESKGGTVDTQYF
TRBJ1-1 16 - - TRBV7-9 TGTGCCAGCAGCTTTGACTTACCCTCGATTCAAACTGAAGCTTTCTTT CASSFDLPSIQTEAFF
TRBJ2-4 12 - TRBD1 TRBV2 TGTGCCAGTGGGGACAGAAAAAACATTCAGTACTTC CASGDRKNIQYF
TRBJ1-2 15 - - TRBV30 TGTGCCTGGAGTGCCGAGACAGTAGTCCTCTATGGCTACACCTTC CAWSAETVVLYGYTF
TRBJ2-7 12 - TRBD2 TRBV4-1 TGCGCCAGCAGCCAGGGCGGGGGGGAGCAGTACTTC CASSQGGGEQYF
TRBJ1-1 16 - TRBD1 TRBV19 TGTGCCAGTACCAACCCGCCGACAGGGGTGAACACTGAAGCTTTCTTT CASTNPPTGVNTEAFF
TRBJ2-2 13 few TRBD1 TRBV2 TGTGCCAGCAGTGCAACAGGGGCCGGGGAGCTGTTTTTT CASSATGAGELFF
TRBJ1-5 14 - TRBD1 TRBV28 TGTGCCAGCAGAAGAACAGGGGGCATTCAGCCCCAGCATTTT CASRRTGGIQPQHF